This T cell receptor beta chain was found in a study of blood T cell repertoires in COVID-19. Using immunoSEQ multiplex PCR, the repertoire was profiled, and TCRdb retains in-frame clones only, with some absent. Of 95,000 to 110,000 clones in the sample, approximately 88% are singletons; the top ten hold less than 5%. Germline values: CDR1 MNHEY, CDR2 SMNVEV (reference sequence). The CDR3 has 12 amino acids. With 5 bases removed from V and 7 bases from J, the gap between germline ends came to 11 bases. This clonotype was sampled from a human donor in a cohort sampled during active COVID-19. This chain uses TRBV27 with TRBJ1-1; D is possibly TRBD1 (5 bases). The sequencing sample was made of peripheral blood. CDR3 nucleotides: TGTGCCAGCAGTCCACTCGGGGGTGAAGCTTTCTTT. Protein sequence: CASSPLGGEAFF.